This T cell receptor (beta chain) was recorded in a study of blood T cell repertoires in COVID-19. On the study more broadly: Italy, Spain and the United States were the sources of the convalescent and acute COVID-19 samples. Nucleic acid was either cDNA or gDNA, and it came from T cells, B-cell-depleted T cells, or PBMCs.

The CDR3 has 12 residues. V was clipped by 10 bases and J by 4 bases, with 12 bases between them. Germline V lookup: CDR1 ENHRY, CDR2 SYGVKD. Per the authors' pipeline: The assay estimated nucleated cells by amplifying reference gene primers. Profiled with immunoSEQ multiplex PCR; TCRdb holds only in-frame clones, not every one. That table is the source of V, J and clone size, and D and trimming were worked out from the DNA. The sample holds about 88,000 clones, around 90% seen once. Sample: peripheral blood. This sequence originates from a male donor with acute or convalescent COVID-19. The J gene is TRBJ2-3, the V gene TRBV10-3; D uncertain. DNA for the CDR3: TGTGCCAGCACAGAAAACTCAGATACGCAGTATTTT. This sequence encodes CASTENSDTQYF.